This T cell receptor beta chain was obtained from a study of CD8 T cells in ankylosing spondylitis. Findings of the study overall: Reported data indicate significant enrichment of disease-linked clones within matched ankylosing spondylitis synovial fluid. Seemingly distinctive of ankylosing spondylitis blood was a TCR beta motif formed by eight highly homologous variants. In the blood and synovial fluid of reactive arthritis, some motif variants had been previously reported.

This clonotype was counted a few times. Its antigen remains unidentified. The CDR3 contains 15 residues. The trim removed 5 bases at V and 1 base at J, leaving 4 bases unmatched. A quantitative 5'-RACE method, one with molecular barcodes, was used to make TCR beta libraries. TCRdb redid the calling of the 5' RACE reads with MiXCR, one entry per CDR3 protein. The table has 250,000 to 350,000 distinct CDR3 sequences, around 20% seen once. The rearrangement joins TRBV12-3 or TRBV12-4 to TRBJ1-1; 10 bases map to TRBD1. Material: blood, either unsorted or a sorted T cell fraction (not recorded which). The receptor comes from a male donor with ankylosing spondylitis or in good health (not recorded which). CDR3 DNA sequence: TGTGCCAGCAGTAGGCGGACAGGGGGGAACACTGAAGCTTTCTTT. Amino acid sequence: CASSRRTGGNTEAFF.